Sequencing of this T cell receptor beta chain was carried out in a study of tumor T cells in aggressive B-cell lymphoma. This CDR3 has 11 residues. The V end was cut by 6 bases, the J end by 7 bases, with 9 bases between. CDR1 and CDR2 from the germline V gene are MNHEY and SVGAGI. The table came from immunoSEQ multiplex PCR; TCRdb's copy has only in-frame clones and leaves some out. The table has more than 1,500 clones, 70% to 90% seen once. This clonotype originated in an adult with diffuse large B cell lymphoma. Source material: tumor tissue. This chain links TRBV6-5 with TRBJ1-2; a possible D gene is TRBD1 (6 bases). CDR3 coding DNA: TGTGCCAGCAGAACAGGGTCTGGCTACACCTTC. Residues: CASRTGSGYTF.